These 9 T cell receptor beta chains share one sample of origin, sequenced in a study of blood T cell repertoires in COVID-19. Profiled with immunoSEQ multiplex PCR; TCRdb holds only in-frame clones, not every one. The repertoire holds approximately 200,000 clones, with about 87% as singletons. Sequencing used peripheral blood. All receptors come from a man under 40 with COVID-19, enrolled during active disease.

The rearrangement uses TRBV5-1 and TRBJ1-2, with a weak D call TRBD1 (5 bases). The length of the CDR3 is 14 residues. V was shortened by 4 bases and J by 8 bases, with 18 bases between the two germline ends. CDR1 and CDR2 (germline): SGHRS, YFSETQ. The CDR3 protein is CASSTGSGEIGYTF. In DNA, the CDR3 is TGCGCCAGCAGCACCGGCTCGGGGGAGATCGGCTACACCTTC.

V usage is TRBV6-5 and J usage is TRBJ2-7; tentatively, D is TRBD2 (5 bases). This CDR3 contains 15 residues. Trimming left V 1 base short and J 0 bases short, with 10 bases between. From germline, CDR1 is MNHEY and CDR2 SVGAGI. The CDR3 nucleotides are TGTGCCAGCAGTTACTATGGAGGCCTCTCCTACGAGCAGTACTTC. This sequence encodes CASSYYGGLSYEQYF.

The gene calls are TRBV3-1 (or the pseudogene TRBV3-2) and TRBJ1-2, with 10 bases aligning to TRBD1. Trimming cost V 7 bases and J 8 bases; bases outside gene matches: 10. Germline CDR1 is LGHDT and CDR2 is YNNKEL (reference sequence). The CDR3 has 14 amino acids. CDR3 DNA sequence: TGTGCCAGCACCCTTGGACAGGGGGGCAACGGCTACACCTTC. This codes for CASTLGQGGNGYTF.

The chain employs TRBV15 and TRBJ2-7; 9 bases are shared with TRBD1. The CDR3 has 15 amino acids. CDR1 and CDR2 from the germline V gene are LNHNV and YYDKDF (reference sequence). The trim removed 0 bases at V and 2 bases at J, leaving 2 bases unmatched. CDR3 sequence reads: CATSRDRQGAYEQYF. The CDR3 region has the DNA TGTGCCACCAGCAGAGACCGACAGGGGGCCTACGAGCAGTACTTC.

The CDR3 spells CASTKTEGAPYNEQFF. CDR3 coding DNA: TGCGCCAGCACCAAGACCGAGGGGGCCCCGTACAATGAGCAGTTCTTC. The J gene is TRBJ2-1, the V gene TRBV5-1, with 7 bases that match TRBD1. With 6 bases clipped from V and 4 bases from J, the junction kept 13 bases outside the gene matches. The CDR3 spans 16 residues. In germline, CDR1 is SGHRS, CDR2 YFSETQ.

The chain links TRBV7-9 to TRBJ1-6; D not certain. V was cut by 5 bases and J by 7 bases, with 15 bases left in between. This CDR3 contains 15 residues. The germline CDR1 and CDR2 sequences are SEHNR and FQNEAQ (reference sequence). CDR3 nucleotide sequence: TGTGCCAGCAGCCCAAGACTCCGAGGGAATTCACCCCTCCACTTT. Protein sequence: CASSPRLRGNSPLHF.

The V call is TRBV9, the J call TRBJ2-1, with a tentative D call TRBD1 (6 bases). Trimming cost V 4 bases and J 5 bases, with 10 bases left between them. CDR3 size: 13 residues. Germline values: CDR1 SGDLS, CDR2 YYNGEE. The CDR3 DNA is TGTGCCAGCAGCACAAACAGGGACAATGAGCAGTTCTTC. As protein: CASSTNRDNEQFF.

The V and J genes are TRBV5-1 and TRBJ2-3, with TRBD2 identical over 9 bases. The V gene's germline CDR1 is SGHRS and CDR2 YFSETQ. V shed 0 bases and J 7 bases; nucleotides not matched to a gene: 6. The length of the CDR3 is 15 residues. The CDR3 DNA follows: TGCGCCAGCAGCTTGGTACTCGCGGGAGGGTATACGCAGTATTTT. This encodes CASSLVLAGGYTQYF.

This chain connects TRBV2 to TRBJ1-2; TRBD1 matches at 12 bases. Germline trimming cut 8 bases from V and 4 bases from J; bases unmatched to any gene: 14. This CDR3 region has 17 residues. Per the germline V gene, CDR1 is SNHLY and CDR2 is FYNNEI. The CDR3 is CASGTGGYPRTGYGYTF. The CDR3, as DNA: TGTGCCAGCGGGACAGGGGGCTATCCCCGAACCGGCTATGGCTACACCTTC.